One sample yielded the 3 T cell receptor beta chains listed below, sequenced in a study of T cell responses to AZD1222 COVID-19 vaccine. Generated by immunoSEQ multiplex PCR, the TCRdb table keeps only in-frame clones and is missing some. The table records around 180,000 clones, around nine tenths of them present only once. The sample consisted of peripheral blood, taken on day 0 of AZD1222 vaccination. Receptors were obtained from an adult in good health.

The chain recombines TRBV6-6 with TRBJ1-5; D remains ambiguous. V was trimmed by 5 bases and J by 0 bases, leaving 8 bases between them. Germline CDR1 reads MNHNY; CDR2 reads SVGAGI (reference sequence). The CDR3 totals 14 residues. Written as DNA, the CDR3 is TGTGCCAGCAGTCCTTTGTATAGCAATCAGCCCCAGCATTTT. Protein: CASSPLYSNQPQHF.

The V call is TRBV19, the J call TRBJ2-7; 8 nucleotides align to TRBD1. Germline-derived CDR1 and CDR2 are LNHDA and SQIVND (reference sequence). The CDR3 runs 14 residues. V dropped 5 bases and J dropped 4; count of bases not matched to a gene: 7. The CDR3 region is CASSGPGQAYEQYF. CDR3 bases: TGTGCCAGTAGTGGACCGGGACAGGCGTACGAGCAGTACTTC.

This chain connects TRBV14 to TRBJ1-2; TRBD1 might be the D (5 bases). The V end was cut by 1 base, the J end by 10 bases, with 10 bases between. Germline loops: CDR1 SGHDN, CDR2 FVKESK. The CDR3 is 12 residues long. CDR3 residues: CASSQGGTTYTF. Here the CDR3 DNA reads TGTGCCAGCAGCCAAGGCGGGACGACCTACACCTTC.